Listed below are T cell receptor beta chains from one sample, sequenced in a study of blood T cell repertoires in COVID-19. Assay: immunoSEQ multiplex PCR; the TCRdb copy retains only in-frame clones and omits some. This table has 450,000 to 600,000 clones, 87% appearing once. Sequencing used PBMCs or T cells enriched from blood (not recorded which). The receptors were sampled from a woman between 18 and 30 years old who had recovered from COVID-19. The CDR3 runs from the conserved cysteine through the conserved F or W. D genes are given only for firm matches. Size tells how often a clone was seen (once, few, many) or the class of an expanded clone, and some rows leave it out.

j_gene | abundance | d_gene | v_gene | CDR3nt | CDR3aa
TRBJ1-2 | few | - | TRBV6-6 | TGTGCCAGCACCCAGACGGGTGTTGGTACGTTTTATGGCTACACCTTC | CASTQTGVGTFYGYTF
TRBJ1-2 | - | TRBD1 | TRBV29-1 | TGCAGCGTCGAGGGGGACAGTGTAGTTGCAGGCTATGGCTACACCTTC | CSVEGDSVVAGYGYTF
TRBJ1-5 | once | - | TRBV30 | TGTGCCTGGAACTTACAGGGTGATCAGCCCCAGCATTTT | CAWNLQGDQPQHF
TRBJ1-2 | few | - | TRBV12-3/TRBV12-4 | TGTGCCAGCGGCAGGGGCTATGGCTACACCTTC | CASGRGYGYTF
TRBJ1-6 | - | - | TRBV7-2 | TGTGCCAGCAGCGCTCGGGTGATGATATCCTATAATTCACCCCTCCACTTT | CASSARVMISYNSPLHF
TRBJ2-2 | - | TRBD2 | TRBV30 | TGTGCCTGGAGTGCCCCCATAGTAGCGGGGGACACCGGGGAGCTGTTTTTT | CAWSAPIVAGDTGELFF
TRBJ2-7 | once | TRBD1 | TRBV7-9 | TGTGCCAGCAGCGGGGGACAGGGGCTAGTGTACGAGCAGTACTTC | CASSGGQGLVYEQYF
TRBJ2-7 | - | - | TRBV30 | TGTGCCTGGATTCGTGACAGCTACGAGCAGTACTTC | CAWIRDSYEQYF
TRBJ1-2 | - | - | TRBV5-1 | TGCGCCAGCAACCCCGGACAGCCTGCTAACTATGGCTACACCTTC | CASNPGQPANYGYTF
TRBJ2-1 | - | - | TRBV20-1 | TGCAGTGCTATCAGGCCCGATGAGCAGTTCTTC | CSAIRPDEQFF
TRBJ1-2 | - | TRBD1 | TRBV6-5 | TGTGCCAGCAGTTCAGGGACAGGTCGAGGCTACACCTTC | CASSSGTGRGYTF
TRBJ1-5 | - | TRBD1 | TRBV7-2 | TGTGCCAGCAGCTTCCAGGGGGGCAATCAGCCCCAGCATTTT | CASSFQGGNQPQHF